The present entry profiles one TCR beta chain with its context. The sample originates from a study of blood T cell repertoires in COVID-19. About the research overall: The United States, Italy and Spain supplied acute and convalescent COVID-19 samples. PBMCs, B-cell-depleted T cells, or T cells provided the cDNA or gDNA that made up the material.

The germline V gene has CDR1 GTSNPN and CDR2 SVGIG (reference sequence). The CDR3 extends over 14 amino acids. V was shortened by 5 bases and J by 4 bases, with 16 bases between the two germline ends. The repertoire was sequenced with immunoSEQ multiplex PCR; TCRdb's copy has only in-frame clones and lacks some. The profile shows under 75,000 clones, about four fifths of them singletons. V and J are TRBV30 and TRBJ2-3, with a possible D match to TRBD1 (5 bases). The sequencing input was peripheral blood. The sequence was obtained from a human donor in a cohort sampled during active COVID-19. The CDR3 DNA sequence: TGTGCCTGGGAGGCAGGGAAAGGGGCAGATACGCAGTATTTT. This gives the protein CAWEAGKGADTQYF.